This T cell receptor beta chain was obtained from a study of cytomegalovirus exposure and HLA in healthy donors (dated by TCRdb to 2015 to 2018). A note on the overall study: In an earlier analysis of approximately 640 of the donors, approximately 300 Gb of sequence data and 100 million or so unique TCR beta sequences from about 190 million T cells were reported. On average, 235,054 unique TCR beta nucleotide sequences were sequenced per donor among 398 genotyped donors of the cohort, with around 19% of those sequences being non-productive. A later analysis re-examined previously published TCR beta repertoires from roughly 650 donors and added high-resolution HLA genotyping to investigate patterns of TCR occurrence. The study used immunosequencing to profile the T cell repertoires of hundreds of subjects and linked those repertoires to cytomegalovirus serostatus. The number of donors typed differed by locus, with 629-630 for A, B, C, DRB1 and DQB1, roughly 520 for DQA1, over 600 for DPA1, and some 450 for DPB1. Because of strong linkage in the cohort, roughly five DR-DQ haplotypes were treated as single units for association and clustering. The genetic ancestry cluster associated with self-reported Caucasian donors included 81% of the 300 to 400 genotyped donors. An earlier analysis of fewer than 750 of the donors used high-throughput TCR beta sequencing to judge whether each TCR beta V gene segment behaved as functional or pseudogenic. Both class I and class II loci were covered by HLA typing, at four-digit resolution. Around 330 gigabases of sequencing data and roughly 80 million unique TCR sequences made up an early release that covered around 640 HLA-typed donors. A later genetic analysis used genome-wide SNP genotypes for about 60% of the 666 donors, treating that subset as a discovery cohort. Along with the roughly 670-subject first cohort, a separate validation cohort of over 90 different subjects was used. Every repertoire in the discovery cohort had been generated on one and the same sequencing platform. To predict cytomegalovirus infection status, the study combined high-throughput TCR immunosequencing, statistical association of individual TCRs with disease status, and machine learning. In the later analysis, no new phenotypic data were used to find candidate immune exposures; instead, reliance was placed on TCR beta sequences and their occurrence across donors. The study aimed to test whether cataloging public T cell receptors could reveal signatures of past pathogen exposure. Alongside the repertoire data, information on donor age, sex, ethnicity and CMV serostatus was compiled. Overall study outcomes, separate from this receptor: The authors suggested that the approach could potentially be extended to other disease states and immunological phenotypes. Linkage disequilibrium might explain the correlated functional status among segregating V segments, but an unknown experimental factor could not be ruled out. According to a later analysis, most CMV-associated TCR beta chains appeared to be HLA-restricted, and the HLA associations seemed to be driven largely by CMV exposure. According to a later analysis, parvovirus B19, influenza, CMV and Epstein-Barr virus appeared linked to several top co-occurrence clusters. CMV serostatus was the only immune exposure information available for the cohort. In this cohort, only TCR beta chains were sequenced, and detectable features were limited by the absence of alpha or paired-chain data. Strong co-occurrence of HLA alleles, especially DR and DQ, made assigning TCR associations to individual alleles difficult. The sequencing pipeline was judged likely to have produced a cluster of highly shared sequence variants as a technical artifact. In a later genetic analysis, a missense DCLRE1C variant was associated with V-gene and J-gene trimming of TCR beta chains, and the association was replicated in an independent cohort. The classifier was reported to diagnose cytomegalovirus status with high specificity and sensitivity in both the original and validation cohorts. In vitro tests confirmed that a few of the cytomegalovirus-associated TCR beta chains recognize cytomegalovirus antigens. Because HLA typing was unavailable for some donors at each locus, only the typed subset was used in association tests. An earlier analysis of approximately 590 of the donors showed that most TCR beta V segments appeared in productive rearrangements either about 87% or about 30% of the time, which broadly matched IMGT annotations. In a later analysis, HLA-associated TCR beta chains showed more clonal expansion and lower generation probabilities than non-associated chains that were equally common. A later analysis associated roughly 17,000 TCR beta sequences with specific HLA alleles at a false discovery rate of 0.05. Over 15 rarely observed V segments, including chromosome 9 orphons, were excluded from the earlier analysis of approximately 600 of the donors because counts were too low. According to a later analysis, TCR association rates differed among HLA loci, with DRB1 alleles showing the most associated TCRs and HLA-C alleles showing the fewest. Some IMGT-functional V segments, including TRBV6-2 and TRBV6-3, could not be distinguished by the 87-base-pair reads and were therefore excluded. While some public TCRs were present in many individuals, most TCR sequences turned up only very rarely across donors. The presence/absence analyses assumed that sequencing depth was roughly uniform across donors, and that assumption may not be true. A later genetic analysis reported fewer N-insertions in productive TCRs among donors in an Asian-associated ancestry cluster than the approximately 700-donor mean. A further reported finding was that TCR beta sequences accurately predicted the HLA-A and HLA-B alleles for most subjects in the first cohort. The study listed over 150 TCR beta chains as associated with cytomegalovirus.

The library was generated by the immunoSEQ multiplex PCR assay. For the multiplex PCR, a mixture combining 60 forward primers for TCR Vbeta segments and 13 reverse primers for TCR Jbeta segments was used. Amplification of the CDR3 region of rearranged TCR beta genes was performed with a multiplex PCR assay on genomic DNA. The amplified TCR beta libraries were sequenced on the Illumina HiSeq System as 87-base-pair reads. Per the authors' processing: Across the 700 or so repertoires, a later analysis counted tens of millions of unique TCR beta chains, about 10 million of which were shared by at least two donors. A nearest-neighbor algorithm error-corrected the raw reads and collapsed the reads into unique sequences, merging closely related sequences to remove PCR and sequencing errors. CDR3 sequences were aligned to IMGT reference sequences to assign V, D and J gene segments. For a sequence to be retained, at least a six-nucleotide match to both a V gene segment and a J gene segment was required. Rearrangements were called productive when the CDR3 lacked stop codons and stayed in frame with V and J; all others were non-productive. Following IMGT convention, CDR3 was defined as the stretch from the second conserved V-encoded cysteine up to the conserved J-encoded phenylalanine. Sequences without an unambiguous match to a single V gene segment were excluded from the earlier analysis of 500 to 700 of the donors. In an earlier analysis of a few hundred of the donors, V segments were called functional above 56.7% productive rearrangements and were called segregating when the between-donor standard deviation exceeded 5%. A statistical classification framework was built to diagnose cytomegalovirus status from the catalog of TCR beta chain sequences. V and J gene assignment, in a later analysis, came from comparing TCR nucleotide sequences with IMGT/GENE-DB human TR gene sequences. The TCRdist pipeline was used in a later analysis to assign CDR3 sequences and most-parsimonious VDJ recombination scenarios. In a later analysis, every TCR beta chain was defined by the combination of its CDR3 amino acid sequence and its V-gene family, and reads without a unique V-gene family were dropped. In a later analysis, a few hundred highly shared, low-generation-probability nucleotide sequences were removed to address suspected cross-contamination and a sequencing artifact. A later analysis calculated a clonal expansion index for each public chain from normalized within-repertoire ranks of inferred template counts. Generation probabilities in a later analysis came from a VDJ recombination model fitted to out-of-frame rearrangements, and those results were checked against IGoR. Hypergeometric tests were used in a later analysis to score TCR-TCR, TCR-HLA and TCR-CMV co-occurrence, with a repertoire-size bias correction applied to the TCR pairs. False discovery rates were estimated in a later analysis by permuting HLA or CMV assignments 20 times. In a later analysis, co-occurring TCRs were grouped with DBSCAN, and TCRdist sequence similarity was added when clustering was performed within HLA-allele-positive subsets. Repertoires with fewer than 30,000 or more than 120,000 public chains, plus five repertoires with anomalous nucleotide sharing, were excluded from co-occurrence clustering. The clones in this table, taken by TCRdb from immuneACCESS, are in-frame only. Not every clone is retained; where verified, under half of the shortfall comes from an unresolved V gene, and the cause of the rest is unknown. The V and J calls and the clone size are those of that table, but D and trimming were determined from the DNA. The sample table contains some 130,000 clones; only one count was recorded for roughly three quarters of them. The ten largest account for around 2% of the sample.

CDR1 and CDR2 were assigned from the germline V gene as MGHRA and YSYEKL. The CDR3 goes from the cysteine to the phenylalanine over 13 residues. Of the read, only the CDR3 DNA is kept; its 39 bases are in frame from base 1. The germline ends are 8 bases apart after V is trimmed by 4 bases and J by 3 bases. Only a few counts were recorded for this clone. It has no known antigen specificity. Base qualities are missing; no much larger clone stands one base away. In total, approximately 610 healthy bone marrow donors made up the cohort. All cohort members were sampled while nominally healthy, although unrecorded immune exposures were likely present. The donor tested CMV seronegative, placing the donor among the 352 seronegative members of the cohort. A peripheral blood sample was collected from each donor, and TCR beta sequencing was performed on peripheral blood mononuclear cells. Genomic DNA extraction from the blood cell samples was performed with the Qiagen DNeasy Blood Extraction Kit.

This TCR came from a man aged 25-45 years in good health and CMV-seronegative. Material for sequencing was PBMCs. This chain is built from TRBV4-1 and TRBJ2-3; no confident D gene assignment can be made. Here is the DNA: TGCGCCAGCAGCCTTCAGGTAACAGATACGCAGTATTTT. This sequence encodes CASSLQVTDTQYF.